The present T cell receptor (beta chain) was sequenced within a study of T-cell memory formation after mild COVID-19. The CDR3 is made up of 15 amino acids. V lost 0 bases, J lost 4 bases, and 10 bases lay in between. Germline V CDR1 and CDR2: SGHRS, YFSETQ. In regard to this clonotype: Its antigen is not identified.

Study-level points and caveats: The CD4+ clones that contracted clustered mainly within CM and EM, and the CD8+ clones concentrated in EMRA. While clones contracting from day 15 to 85 were balanced between CD4 and CD8, later expanders leaned CD4+.

Amplification by 5'RACE using constant-segment primers produced TCR alpha and TCR beta cDNA libraries that carried sample barcodes and UMIs. A single record per CDR3 protein comes from TCRdb applying MiXCR to the 5' RACE reads. The data show approximately 210,000 distinct CDR3 sequences, about 10% seen once. J is TRBJ1-4 and V is TRBV5-1; D gene uncertain. The material sequenced was PBMCs or a T cell subset sorted from them (not recorded which). This receptor was identified in a man younger than 35 who had mild COVID-19 (a few samples of this study predate the infection). Cell type and time point are not known. The DNA for the CDR3 is TGCGCCAGCAGCTTGGGGGCAGTAATTAATGAAAAACTGTTTTTT. Residues: CASSLGAVINEKLFF.